This TCR beta chain was retrieved from a study of T cells in Graves' hyperthyroidism and ophthalmopathy. From RNA transcripts, TCR beta CDR3 regions were amplified. A first-round RT-PCR of the TCR CDR3 used the HTBI primer set. TCRdb independently ran MiXCR on the multiplex PCR reads; one entry per CDR3 protein. The sample has approximately 720,000 distinct CDR3 sequences, about 17% seen once; the top ten hold 16%. CDR1 is KGHSH and CDR2 is LQKENI in the germline V gene. CDR3 length equals 14 residues. Trimming pared 4 bases from V and 1 base from J, leaving 10 bases between. The source is a woman in her forties or fifties with Graves' hyperthyroidism that later progressed to Graves' ophthalmopathy. The V gene is TRBV18, the J gene TRBJ1-1, with D perhaps matching TRBD1 (5 bases). The specimen sequenced was blood. The CDR3 bases are TGTGCCAGCTCACAGGGGTCGGAGAACACTGAAGCTTTCTTT. Its translation is CASSQGSENTEAFF.